Listed here is a single T cell receptor beta chain. Its antigen is not identified. This sample is part of a study of cytomegalovirus exposure and HLA in healthy donors. Looking at the study overall: According to later analysis, the same platform produced the roughly 120 validation and several hundred first-cohort repertoires.

Study-level findings and limits: Later, an analysis found that TCR clusters from the first cohort tended to co-occur in the 120 or so validation repertoires. Reports credit the classifier with highly specific, highly sensitive diagnosis of cytomegalovirus status.

The donors were part of the validation cohort, which consisted of over a hundred subjects and was separate from the first cohort of several hundred subjects. Here immunoSEQ multiplex PCR was the method, and the copy in TCRdb shows in-frame clones only, minus some. The profile covers 90,000 or so clones, with 85% appearing a single time and approximately 20% taken by the ten largest. CDR1 is SGHRS, CDR2 YFSETQ, per germline. Unmatched junction bases numbered 4, after V lost 0 bases and J lost 3 bases. The CDR3 extends over 15 amino acids. The receptor was isolated from a man aged 18 to 29 in good health and CMV-seropositive. Sequenced material: PBMCs. This chain uses TRBV5-1 with TRBJ2-3, with 7 positions matching TRBD2. The CDR3 DNA reads TGCGCCAGCAGCTTGGAGGGACTAACAACAGATACGCAGTATTTT. Protein product: CASSLEGLTTDTQYF.